These 7 T cell receptor beta chains were all obtained from the same sample, sequenced in a study of monozygotic twins with cystic fibrosis. Sequenced by immunoSEQ multiplex PCR; TCRdb stores in-frame clones only, minus some. The sample comprises about 29,000 clones, 85% of which are singletons, and 0.7% to 0.9% rests with the top ten. The source material was blood. These receptors all come from a girl aged 2 to 10 with cystic fibrosis.

V and J are TRBV7-9 and TRBJ1-1; D remains unclear. With 2 bases removed from V and 1 base from J, the gap between germline ends came to 8 bases. Germline CDR1 is SEHNR and CDR2 is FQNEAQ (reference sequence). CDR3 length: 14 residues. The CDR3 DNA follows: TGTGCCAGCAGCTTAAGTGGTCCGAACACTGAAGCTTTCTTT. Its translation is CASSLSGPNTEAFF. Based on the CDR3 plus reference TRBV7-9 and TRBJ1-1, the full variable domain is DTGVSQNPRHKITKRGQNVTFRCDPISEHNRLYWYRQTLGQGPEFLTYFQNEAQLEKSRLLSDRFSAERPKGSFSTLEIQRTEQGDSAMYLCASSLSGPNTEAFFGQGTRLTVV.

This clone appeared a single time. The V call is TRBV4-1, the J call TRBJ2-7; 9 bases align to TRBD1. Trimming took 4 bases from V and 3 from J; bases not matched to a gene: 10. Germline V lookup: CDR1 MGHRA, CDR2 YSYEKL. CDR3 size: 16 residues. The DNA for the CDR3 is TGCGCCAGCAGCCTAACCGGGACAGGGAATTTCTACGAGCAGTACTTC. It yields the protein CASSLTGTGNFYEQYF.

This clone has only one observation. The chain recombines TRBV7-2 with TRBJ1-2; D gene unclear. The ends were cut back, 4 bases at V and 5 bases at J, with 8 bases in the middle. The CDR3 covers 12 residues. Germline V CDR1 and CDR2: SGHTA, FQGNSA. CDR3 loop: CASSSTVYGYTF. The CDR3 DNA sequence: TGTGCCAGCAGCTCTACGGTTTATGGCTACACCTTC.

The CDR3, as DNA: TGCGCCAGCAGTCGACAGCGCTCTGGAAACACCATATATTTT. Translated: CASSRQRSGNTIYF. The chain joins TRBV23-1 to TRBJ1-3, with D possibly being TRBD1 (5 bases). TRBV23-1 is marked as an open reading frame, function uncertain. This CDR3 is 14 amino acids long. Trimming shortened V by 4 bases and J by 0 bases, and 7 bases separated the two germline ends.

The rearrangement joins TRBV5-1 to TRBJ2-5; D uncertain. Germline assignment: CDR1 SGHRS and CDR2 YFSETQ. The V end lost 5 bases, the J end lost 3 bases, and 11 bases lay between the germline ends. This CDR3 comprises 13 residues. CDR3 sequence (DNA): TGCGCCAGCAGGGCCCCGTTAAAAGAGACCCAGTACTTC. As protein: CASRAPLKETQYF.

V usage is TRBV7-9 and J usage is TRBJ2-7; D gene unclear. Germline loops: CDR1 SEHNR, CDR2 FQNEAQ (reference sequence). The CDR3 covers 12 residues. Trimming shortened V by 4 bases and J by 3 bases, and 7 bases separated the two germline ends. As DNA, the CDR3 is TGTGCCAGCAGCTCAGTTAACTACGAGCAGTACTTC. It specifies CASSSVNYEQYF.

This clone was recorded a few times. V gene TRBV2 combines with J gene TRBJ2-7; D might be TRBD1 (6 bases). This CDR3 has 12 amino acids. With 8 bases removed from V and 2 bases from J, the gap between germline ends came to 10 bases. Germline V CDR1 and CDR2: SNHLY, FYNNEI. CDR3 loop: CASSGEPYEQYF. Here the CDR3 DNA reads TGTGCCAGCTCAGGGGAGCCCTACGAGCAGTACTTC.